The sample holds a few counts of the clone carrying this T cell receptor beta chain. The data are from a study of T-cell reconstitution after alpha-beta-depleted transplantation in children. Molecular barcoding with unique molecular identifiers was used for the TCRbeta library. TCRdb re-analysed the PCR reads in MiXCR, keeping a single row per CDR3 protein. The data show over 150,000 distinct CDR3 sequences, about 6.4% seen once. The sequence came from a human donor who donated a stem cell graft to a child with Wiskott-Aldrich syndrome. Sequencing was performed on PBMCs from the stem cell graft donor, taken from the stem cell graft.

CDR3 sequence: CASGDGQKGEAFF. The CDR3 DNA sequence: TGTGCCAGCGGAGACGGGCAGAAAGGTGAAGCTTTCTTT. The chain uses TRBV2 and TRBJ1-1; D uncertain. Germline V gene sequence: CDR1 SNHLY, CDR2 FYNNEI. The CDR3 runs 13 residues. V shed 8 bases and J shed 7 bases, with 17 bases lying between them.